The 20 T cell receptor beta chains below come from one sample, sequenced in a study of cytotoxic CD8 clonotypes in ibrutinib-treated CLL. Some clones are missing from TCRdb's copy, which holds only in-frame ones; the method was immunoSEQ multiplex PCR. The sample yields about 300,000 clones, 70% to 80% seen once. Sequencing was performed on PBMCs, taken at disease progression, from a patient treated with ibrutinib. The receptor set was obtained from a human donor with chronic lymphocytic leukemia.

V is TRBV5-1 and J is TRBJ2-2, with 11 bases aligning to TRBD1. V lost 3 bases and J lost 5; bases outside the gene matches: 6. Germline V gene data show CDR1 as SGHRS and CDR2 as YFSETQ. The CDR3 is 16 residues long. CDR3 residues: CASSSPDRGRTGELFF. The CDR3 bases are TGCGCCAGCAGCTCCCCGGACAGGGGGCGTACCGGGGAGCTGTTTTTT.

In nucleotides, the CDR3 is TGTGCCAGCAGTTCCGGGGTCAATTCTTACAATGAGCAGTTCTTC. Amino acid sequence: CASSSGVNSYNEQFF. The chain combines TRBV2 with TRBJ2-1; tentatively, D is TRBD2 (5 bases). The ends were cut back, 5 bases at V and 4 bases at J, with 15 bases in the middle. The CDR3 is 15 residues long. The germline CDR1 and CDR2 sequences are SNHLY and FYNNEI.

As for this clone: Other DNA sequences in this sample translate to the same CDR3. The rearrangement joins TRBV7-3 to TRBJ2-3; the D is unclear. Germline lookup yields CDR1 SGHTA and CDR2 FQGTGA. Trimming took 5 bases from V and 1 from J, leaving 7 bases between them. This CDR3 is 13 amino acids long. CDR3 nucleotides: TGTGCCAGCAGCCTCCTAGGCACAGATACGCAGTATTTT. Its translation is CASSLLGTDTQYF. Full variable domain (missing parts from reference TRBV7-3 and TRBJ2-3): GAGVSQTPSNKVTEKGKYVELRCDPISGHTALYWYRQSLGQGPEFLIYFQGTGAADDSGLPNDRFFAVRPEGSVSTLKIQRTERGDSAVYLCASSLLGTDTQYFGPGTRLTVL.

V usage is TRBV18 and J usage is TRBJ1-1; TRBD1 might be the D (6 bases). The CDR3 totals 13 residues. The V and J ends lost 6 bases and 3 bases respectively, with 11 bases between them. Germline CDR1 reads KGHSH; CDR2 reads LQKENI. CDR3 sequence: CASSKEGDTEAFF. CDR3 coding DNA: TGTGCCAGCTCCAAGGAGGGGGACACTGAAGCTTTCTTT.

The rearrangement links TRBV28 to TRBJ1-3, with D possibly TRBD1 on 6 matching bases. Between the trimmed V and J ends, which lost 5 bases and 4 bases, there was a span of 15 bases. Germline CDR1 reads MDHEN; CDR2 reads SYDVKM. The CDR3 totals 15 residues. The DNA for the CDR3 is TGTGCCAGCAGTGTCACAGGGAAGCCGGGAAACACCATATATTTT. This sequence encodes CASSVTGKPGNTIYF. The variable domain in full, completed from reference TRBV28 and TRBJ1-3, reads DVKVTQSSRYLVKRTGEKVFLECVQDMDHENMFWYRQDPGLGLRLIYFSYDVKMKEKGDIPEGYSVSREKKERFSLILESASTNQTSMYLCASSVTGKPGNTIYFGEGSWLTVV.

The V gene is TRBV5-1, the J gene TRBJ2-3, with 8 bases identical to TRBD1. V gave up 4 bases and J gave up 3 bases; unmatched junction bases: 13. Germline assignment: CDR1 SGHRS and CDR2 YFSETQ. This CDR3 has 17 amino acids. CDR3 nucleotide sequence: TGCGCCAGCAGCACGCCCTACCGGACAGGGACGACAGATACGCAGTATTTT. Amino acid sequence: CASSTPYRTGTTDTQYF. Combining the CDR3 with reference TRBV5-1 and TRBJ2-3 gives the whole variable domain KAGVTQTPRYLIKTRGQQVTLSCSPISGHRSVSWYQQTPGQGLQFLFEYFSETQRNKGNFPGRFSGRQFSNSRSEMNVSTLELGDSALYLCASSTPYRTGTTDTQYFGPGTRLTVL.

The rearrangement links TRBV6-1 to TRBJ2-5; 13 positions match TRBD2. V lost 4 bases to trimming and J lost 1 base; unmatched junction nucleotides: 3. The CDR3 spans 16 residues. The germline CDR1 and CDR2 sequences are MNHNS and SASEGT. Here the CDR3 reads CASSGTSGRPQETQYF. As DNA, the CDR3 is TGTGCCAGCAGTGGGACTAGCGGGAGACCCCAAGAGACCCAGTACTTC.

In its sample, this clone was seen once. CDR3 in amino acids: CSVGDRVANEKLFF. CDR3 DNA: TGCAGCGTCGGGGACAGGGTTGCAAATGAAAAACTGTTTTTT. The V gene is TRBV29-1, the J gene TRBJ1-4; 9 nucleotides match TRBD1. The CDR3 sequence is 14 residues long. The V gene end was trimmed by 6 bases and the J gene end by 5 bases; junction bases not matched to a gene: 7. The germline CDR1 and CDR2 sequences are SQVTM and ANQGSEA.

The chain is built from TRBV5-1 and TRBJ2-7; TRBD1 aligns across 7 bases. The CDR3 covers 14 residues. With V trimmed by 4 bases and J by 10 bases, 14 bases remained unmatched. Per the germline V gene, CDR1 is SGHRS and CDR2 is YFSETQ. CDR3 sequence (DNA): TGCGCCAGCAGCCTTGACTCCGGGACAGCGATTCAGTACTTC. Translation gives CASSLDSGTAIQYF.

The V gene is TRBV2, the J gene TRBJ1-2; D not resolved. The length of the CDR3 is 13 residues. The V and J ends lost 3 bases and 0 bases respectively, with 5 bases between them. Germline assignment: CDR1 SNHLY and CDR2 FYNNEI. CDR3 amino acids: CASSELANYGYTF. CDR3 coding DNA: TGTGCCAGCAGTGAGCTGGCTAACTATGGCTACACCTTC. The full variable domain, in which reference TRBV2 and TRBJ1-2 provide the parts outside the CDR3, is EPEVTQTPSHQVTQMGQEVILRCVPISNHLYFYWYRQILGQKVEFLVSFYNNEISEKSEIFDDQFSVERPDGSNFTLKIRSTKLEDSAMYFCASSELANYGYTFGSGTRLTVV.

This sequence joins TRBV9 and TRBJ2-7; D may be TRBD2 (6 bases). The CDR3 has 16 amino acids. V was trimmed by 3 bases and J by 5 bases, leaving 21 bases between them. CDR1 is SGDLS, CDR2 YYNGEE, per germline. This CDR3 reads CASSGRAGLPRNEQYF. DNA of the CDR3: TGTGCCAGCAGCGGGAGGGCGGGACTCCCGAGGAACGAGCAGTACTTC.

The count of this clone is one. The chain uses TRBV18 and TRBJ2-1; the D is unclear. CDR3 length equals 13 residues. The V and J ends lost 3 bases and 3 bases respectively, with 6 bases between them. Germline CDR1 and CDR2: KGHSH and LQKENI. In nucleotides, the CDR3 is TGTGCCAGCTCACCTCAGAGCTACAATGAGCAGTTCTTC. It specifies CASSPQSYNEQFF.

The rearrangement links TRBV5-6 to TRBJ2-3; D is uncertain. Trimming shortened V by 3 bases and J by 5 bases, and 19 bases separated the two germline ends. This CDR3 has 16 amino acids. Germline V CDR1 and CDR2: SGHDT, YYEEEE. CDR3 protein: CASSSLPGNFKDTQYF. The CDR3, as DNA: TGTGCCAGCAGCTCACTGCCCGGTAATTTTAAAGATACGCAGTATTTT. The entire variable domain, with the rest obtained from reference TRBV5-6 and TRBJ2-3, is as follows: DAGVTQSPTHLIKTRGQQVTLRCSPKSGHDTVSWYQQALGQGPQFIFQYYEEEERQRGNFPDRFSGHQFPNYSSELNVNALLLGDSALYLCASSSLPGNFKDTQYFGPGTRLTVL.

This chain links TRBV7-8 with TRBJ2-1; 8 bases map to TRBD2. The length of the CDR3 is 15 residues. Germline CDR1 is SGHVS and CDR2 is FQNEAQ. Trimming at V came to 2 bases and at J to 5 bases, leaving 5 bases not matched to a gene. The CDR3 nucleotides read TGTGCCAGCAGCTTACGACTAGCGAAAAACAATGAGCAGTTCTTC. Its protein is CASSLRLAKNNEQFF.

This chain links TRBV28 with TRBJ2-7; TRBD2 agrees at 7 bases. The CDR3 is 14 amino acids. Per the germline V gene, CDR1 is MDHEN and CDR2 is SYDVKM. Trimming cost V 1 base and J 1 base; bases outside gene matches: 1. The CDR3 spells CASSLSGGSYEQYF. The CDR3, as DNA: TGTGCCAGCAGTTTATCGGGGGGTTCCTACGAGCAGTACTTC. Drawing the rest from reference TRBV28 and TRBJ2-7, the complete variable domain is DVKVTQSSRYLVKRTGEKVFLECVQDMDHENMFWYRQDPGLGLRLIYFSYDVKMKEKGDIPEGYSVSREKKERFSLILESASTNQTSMYLCASSLSGGSYEQYFGPGTRLTVT.

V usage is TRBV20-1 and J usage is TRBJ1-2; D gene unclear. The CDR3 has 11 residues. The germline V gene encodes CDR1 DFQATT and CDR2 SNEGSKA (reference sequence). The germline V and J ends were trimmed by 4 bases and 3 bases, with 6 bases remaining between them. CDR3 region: CSAKEDYGYTF. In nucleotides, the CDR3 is TGCAGTGCTAAGGAAGACTATGGCTACACCTTC.

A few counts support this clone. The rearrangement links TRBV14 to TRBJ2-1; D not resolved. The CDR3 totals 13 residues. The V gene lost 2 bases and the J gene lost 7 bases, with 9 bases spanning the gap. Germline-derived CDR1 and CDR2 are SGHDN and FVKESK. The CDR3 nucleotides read TGTGCCAGCAGCCAATGGATTCGAAATGAGCAGTTCTTC. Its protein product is CASSQWIRNEQFF.

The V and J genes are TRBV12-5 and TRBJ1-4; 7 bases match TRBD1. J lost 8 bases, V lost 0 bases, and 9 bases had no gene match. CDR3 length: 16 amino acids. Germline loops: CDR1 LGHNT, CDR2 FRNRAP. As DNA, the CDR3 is TGTGCTAGTGGTTTGGTCATGACAGGGAGATCCGAAAAACTGTTTTTT. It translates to CASGLVMTGRSEKLFF.

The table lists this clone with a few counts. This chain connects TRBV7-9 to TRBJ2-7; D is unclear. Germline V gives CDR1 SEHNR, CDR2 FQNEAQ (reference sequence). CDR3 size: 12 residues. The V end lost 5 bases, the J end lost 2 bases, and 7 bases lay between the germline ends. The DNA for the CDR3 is TGTGCCAGCAGCCCGAAAACCTACGAGCAGTACTTC. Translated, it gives CASSPKTYEQYF. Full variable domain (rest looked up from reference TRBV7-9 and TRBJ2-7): DTGVSQNPRHKITKRGQNVTFRCDPISEHNRLYWYRQTLGQGPEFLTYFQNEAQLEKSRLLSDRFSAERPKGSFSTLEIQRTEQGDSAMYLCASSPKTYEQYFGPGTRLTVT.

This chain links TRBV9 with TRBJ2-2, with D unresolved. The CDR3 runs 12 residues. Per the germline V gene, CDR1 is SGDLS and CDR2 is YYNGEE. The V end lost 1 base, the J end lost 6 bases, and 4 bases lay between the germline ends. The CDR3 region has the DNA TGTGCCAGCAGCGTATTTGCCGGGGAGCTGTTTTTT. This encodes CASSVFAGELFF.